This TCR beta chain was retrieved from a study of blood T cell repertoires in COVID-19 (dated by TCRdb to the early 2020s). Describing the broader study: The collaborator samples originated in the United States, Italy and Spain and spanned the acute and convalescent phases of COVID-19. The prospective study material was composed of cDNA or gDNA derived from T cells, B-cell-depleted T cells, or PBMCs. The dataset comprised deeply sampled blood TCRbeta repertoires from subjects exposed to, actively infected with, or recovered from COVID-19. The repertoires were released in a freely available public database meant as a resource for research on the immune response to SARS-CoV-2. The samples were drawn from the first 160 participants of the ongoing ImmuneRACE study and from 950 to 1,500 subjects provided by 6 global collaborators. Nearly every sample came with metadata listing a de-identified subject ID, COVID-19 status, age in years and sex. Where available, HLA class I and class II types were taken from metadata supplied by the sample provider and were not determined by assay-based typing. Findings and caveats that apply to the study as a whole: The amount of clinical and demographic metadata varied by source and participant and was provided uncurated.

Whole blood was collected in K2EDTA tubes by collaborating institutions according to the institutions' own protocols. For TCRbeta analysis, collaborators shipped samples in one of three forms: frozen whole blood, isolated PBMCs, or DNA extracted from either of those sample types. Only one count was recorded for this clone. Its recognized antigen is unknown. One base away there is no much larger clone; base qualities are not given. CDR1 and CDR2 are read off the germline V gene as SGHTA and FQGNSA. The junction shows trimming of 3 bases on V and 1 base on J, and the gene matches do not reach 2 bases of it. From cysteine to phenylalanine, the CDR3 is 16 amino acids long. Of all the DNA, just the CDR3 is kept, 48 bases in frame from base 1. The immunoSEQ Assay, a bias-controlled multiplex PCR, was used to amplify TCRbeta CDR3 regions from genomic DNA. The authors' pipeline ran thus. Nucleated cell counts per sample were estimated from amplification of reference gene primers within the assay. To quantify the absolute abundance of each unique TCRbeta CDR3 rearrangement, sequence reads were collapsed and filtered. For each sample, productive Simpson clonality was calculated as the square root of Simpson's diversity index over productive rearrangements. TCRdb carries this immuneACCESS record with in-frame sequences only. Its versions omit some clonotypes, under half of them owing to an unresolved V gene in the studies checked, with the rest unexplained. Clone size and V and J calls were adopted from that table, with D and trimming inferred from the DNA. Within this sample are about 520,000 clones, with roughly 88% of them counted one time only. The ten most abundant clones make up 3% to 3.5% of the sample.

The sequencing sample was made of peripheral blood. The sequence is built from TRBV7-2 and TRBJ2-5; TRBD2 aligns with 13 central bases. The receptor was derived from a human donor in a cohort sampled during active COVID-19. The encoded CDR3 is CASSLGLAGFQETQYF. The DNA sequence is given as TGTGCCAGCAGCTTGGGACTAGCGGGATTCCAAGAGACCCAGTACTTC.